These 21 T cell receptor beta chains were sequenced from one sample in a study of blood T cell repertoires in COVID-19. TCRdb's table, derived via immunoSEQ multiplex PCR, lists solely in-frame clones and lacks some. The sample carries about 180,000 clones, roughly 88% recorded once. Sequencing used peripheral blood. The receptors shown here come from a man between 60 and 70 years old with acute or convalescent COVID-19.

This sequence joins TRBV19 and TRBJ1-6, with TRBD1 matching over 9 bases. This CDR3 is 14 amino acids long. The germline CDR1 and CDR2 sequences are LNHDA and SQIVND (reference sequence). J gave up 8 bases and V 4 bases, and 3 bases lay outside the gene matches. The CDR3 nucleotides are TGTGCCAGTAGTAGGGGACAGGGATATTCACCCCTCCACTTT. Translation: CASSRGQGYSPLHF.

The chain employs TRBV2 and TRBJ2-4, with TRBD1 as a possible D gene (6 bases). Germline CDR1 reads SNHLY; CDR2 reads FYNNEI. This CDR3 is built from 14 residues. Between the trimmed V and J ends, which lost 6 bases and 8 bases, there was a span of 17 bases. CDR3 loop: CASRTSGQRHIQYF. The DNA for the CDR3 is TGTGCCAGCAGGACCTCCGGACAGAGACACATTCAGTACTTC. Based on the CDR3 plus reference TRBV2 and TRBJ2-4, the full variable domain is EPEVTQTPSHQVTQMGQEVILRCVPISNHLYFYWYRQILGQKVEFLVSFYNNEISEKSEIFDDQFSVERPDGSNFTLKIRSTKLEDSAMYFCASRTSGQRHIQYFGAGTRLSVL.

The chain recombines TRBV7-2 with TRBJ2-3; 11 bases map to TRBD2. V trimming: 5 bases; J trimming: 1 base; junction bases outside the gene matches: 5. The germline CDR1 and CDR2 sequences are SGHTA and FQGNSA. This CDR3 contains 16 residues. The CDR3 region is CASSVGTSGRTDTQYF. Here the CDR3 DNA reads TGTGCCAGCAGCGTCGGGACTAGCGGACGCACAGATACGCAGTATTTT.

V gene TRBV9 combines with J gene TRBJ2-1; 9 bases fit TRBD2. In germline, CDR1 is SGDLS, CDR2 YYNGEE. CDR3 length: 15 residues. Trimming took 4 bases from V and 4 from J; bases not matched to a gene: 6. The CDR3 DNA reads as TGTGCCAGCAGCAGGGAACTAGCGGGTTACAATGAGCAGTTCTTC. Protein: CASSRELAGYNEQFF.

This clone occurred a few times. The chain has TRBV28 and TRBJ1-2; 8 positions match TRBD1. Per the germline V gene, CDR1 is MDHEN and CDR2 is SYDVKM. With V trimmed by 5 bases and J by 8 bases, 7 bases remained unmatched. This CDR3 is built from 13 residues. The CDR3 DNA reads TGTGCCAGCAGTCTGGACAGGGTACGAGGCTACACCTTC. Translation: CASSLDRVRGYTF.

The V and J genes are TRBV28 and TRBJ1-6; 9 nucleotides agree with TRBD1. The CDR3 length is 15 residues. Germline V lookup: CDR1 MDHEN, CDR2 SYDVKM. The V and J ends lost 4 bases and 7 bases, in that order; junction bases with no gene match: 5. The CDR3 loop reads CASSSGQGQNSPLHF. The CDR3, as DNA: TGTGCCAGCAGTTCGGGACAGGGCCAGAATTCACCCCTCCACTTT. The full variable domain, in which reference TRBV28 and TRBJ1-6 provide the parts outside the CDR3, is DVKVTQSSRYLVKRTGEKVFLECVQDMDHENMFWYRQDPGLGLRLIYFSYDVKMKEKGDIPEGYSVSREKKERFSLILESASTNQTSMYLCASSSGQGQNSPLHFGNGTRLTVT.

The chain joins TRBV7-9 to TRBJ1-5, with TRBD1 matching over 8 bases. Germline assignment: CDR1 SEHNR and CDR2 FQNEAQ (reference sequence). The CDR3 contains 16 residues. V lost 5 bases to trimming and J lost 2 bases; unmatched junction nucleotides: 8. CDR3 protein: CASSRGQGGGNQPQHF. The CDR3 region has the DNA TGTGCCAGCAGCAGAGGACAGGGCGGGGGCAATCAGCCCCAGCATTTT.

The chain has TRBV6-5 and TRBJ1-1, with 9 bases lining up with TRBD1. The V gene end was trimmed by 0 bases and the J gene end by 8 bases; junction bases not matched to a gene: 7. This CDR3 is built from 15 residues. Germline loops: CDR1 MNHEY, CDR2 SVGAGI. The CDR3 region is CASSYSMTGGTEAFF. The CDR3 bases are TGTGCCAGCAGTTACTCGATGACAGGGGGAACGGAAGCTTTCTTT.

The V gene is TRBV7-9, the J gene TRBJ2-3, with 11 bases fitting TRBD2. Germline CDR1 and CDR2: SEHNR and FQNEAQ (reference sequence). After removal of 3 bases from V and 4 bases from J, the junction contained 6 bases not matched to a gene. The CDR3 covers 16 residues. CDR3 protein: CASSFTSGRGSDTQYF. CDR3 nucleotide sequence: TGTGCCAGCAGCTTTACTAGCGGGAGAGGGTCAGATACGCAGTATTTT.

The genes are TRBV5-1 and TRBJ1-1; D not resolved. CDR1 and CDR2 (germline): SGHRS, YFSETQ. Trimming left V 4 bases short and J 10 bases short, with 20 bases between. The length of the CDR3 is 14 residues. DNA for the CDR3: TGCGCCAGCAGCAGCTGGACTGCCTCGGTGGGAGCTTTCTTT. It translates to CASSSWTASVGAFF.

V is TRBV3-1 (or the pseudogene TRBV3-2) and J is TRBJ1-5; unclear D gene. The V gene's germline CDR1 is LGHDT and CDR2 YNNKEL (reference sequence). CDR3 length: 14 residues. The V gene lost 4 bases and the J gene lost 3 bases, with 10 bases spanning the gap. CDR3 coding DNA: TGTGCCAGCAGCCGATCTGAGGACAATCAGCCCCAGCATTTT. Its translation is CASSRSEDNQPQHF.

The chain joins TRBV7-3 to TRBJ2-2; D unresolved. The V gene's germline CDR1 is SGHTA and CDR2 FQGTGA. Trimming removed 5 bases from V and 4 bases from J, with 8 bases in between. This CDR3 is 13 amino acids long. CDR3 in amino acids: CASSPSSTGELFF. In nucleotides, the CDR3 is TGTGCCAGCAGCCCTTCTAGCACCGGGGAGCTGTTTTTT. Together with reference TRBV7-3 and TRBJ2-2, the CDR3 gives the full variable domain: GAGVSQTPSNKVTEKGKYVELRCDPISGHTALYWYRQSLGQGPEFLIYFQGTGAADDSGLPNDRFFAVRPEGSVSTLKIQRTERGDSAVYLCASSPSSTGELFFGEGSRLTVL.

V usage is TRBV6-4 and J usage is TRBJ1-4; 9 bases line up with TRBD1. V lost 5 bases and J lost 7; bases outside the gene matches: 8. CDR1 MRHNA and CDR2 SNTAGT come from the germline V gene. CDR3 length equals 15 residues. CDR3 sequence (DNA): TGTGCCAGCAGTAAAACAGGGGGCCTCAGTGAAAAACTGTTTTTT. It translates to CASSKTGGLSEKLFF.

The rearrangement uses TRBV7-2 and TRBJ1-3; D unresolved. V lost 5 bases to trimming and J lost 1 base, with 15 bases between them. The CDR3 spans 16 residues. Germline V gives CDR1 SGHTA, CDR2 FQGNSA. In nucleotides, the CDR3 is TGTGCCAGCAGCCCCCGTTACACAGAGTCTGGAAACACCATATATTTT. This translates into CASSPRYTESGNTIYF.

The chain couples TRBV24-1 to TRBJ2-1; perhaps TRBD2 as D (6 bases). Germline CDR1 and CDR2: KGHDR and SFDVKD. The CDR3 runs to 16 residues. V lost 3 bases, J lost 4 bases, and 15 bases lay in between. In nucleotides, the CDR3 is TGTGCCACCAGTGATCGCCGGACTACGCAATACAATGAGCAGTTCTTC. Its translation: CATSDRRTTQYNEQFF.

This sequence joins TRBV19 and TRBJ1-6, with 8 bases matching TRBD1. The CDR3 is 16 residues long. V trimming: 6 bases; J trimming: 9 bases; junction bases outside the gene matches: 13. Germline CDR1 LNHDA, CDR2 SQIVND (reference sequence). In DNA, the CDR3 is TGTGCCAGTAGAGAATTGACAGGGGCGAATATTTCACCCCTCCACTTT. Amino acid sequence: CASRELTGANISPLHF.

This chain joins TRBV5-1 and TRBJ2-7; 11 nucleotides agree with TRBD1. The germline V gene has CDR1 SGHRS and CDR2 YFSETQ. Losses at the gene ends were 2 bases for V and 7 bases for J; bases not matched to a gene: 8. The CDR3 loop spans 15 amino acids. DNA for the CDR3: TGCGCCAGCAGCTTACACCACGGGACAGGGGGAGAGCAGTACTTC. Translated, it gives CASSLHHGTGGEQYF.

The sample holds a few counts of this clone. This sequence joins TRBV3-1 (or the pseudogene TRBV3-2) and TRBJ2-1, with a tentative D call TRBD2 (5 bases). Germline V gives CDR1 LGHDT, CDR2 YNNKEL (reference sequence). V lost 4 bases and J lost 7, with 11 bases in between. The length of the CDR3 is 13 residues. CDR3 DNA sequence: TGTGCCAGCAGCCGGAGTGGGGAGAATGAGCAGTTCTTC. Protein product: CASSRSGENEQFF.

The chain employs TRBV5-4 and TRBJ2-5; D may be TRBD1 (6 bases). The V gene lost 0 bases and the J gene lost 4 bases, with 10 bases spanning the gap. The CDR3 sequence is 14 residues long. The V gene's germline CDR1 is SGHNT and CDR2 YYREEE (reference sequence). Written as DNA, the CDR3 is TGTGCCAGCAGCTTGGGACAGGTTAGAGAGACCCAGTACTTC. Translating it yields CASSLGQVRETQYF.

The CDR3 DNA follows: TGCAGCGTTTCGCCACTAGCGTCGACCGGGGAGCTGTTTTTT. This translates into CSVSPLASTGELFF. The chain is built from TRBV29-1 and TRBJ2-2, with 7 bases fitting TRBD2. The CDR3 spans 14 residues. Trimming at V came to 5 bases and at J to 5 bases, leaving 8 bases not matched to a gene. The germline V gene encodes CDR1 SQVTM and CDR2 ANQGSEA.

The rearrangement joins TRBV30 to TRBJ1-2; 7 bases align to TRBD1. Per germline, CDR1 GTSNPN and CDR2 SVGIG (reference sequence). The CDR3 is 16 amino acids. V lost 0 bases to trimming and J lost 5 bases; unmatched junction nucleotides: 12. The CDR3 loop is CAWSVGGSPGGYGYTF. CDR3 bases: TGTGCCTGGAGTGTAGGGGGCAGTCCAGGGGGGTATGGCTACACCTTC.